These 18 T cell receptor beta chains originate from one sample sequenced in a study of blood T cell repertoires in COVID-19. TCRdb's table, derived via immunoSEQ multiplex PCR, lists solely in-frame clones and lacks some. The repertoire holds 98,000 or so clones, roughly nine tenths seen once, with 5% to 6.5% in the top ten. Sequenced input: peripheral blood. These receptors all come from a human donor in a cohort sampled during active COVID-19.

The CDR3: CASSQGWGQVAYEQYF. CDR3 nucleotides: TGTGCCAGCAGCCAAGGGTGGGGACAGGTCGCCTACGAGCAGTACTTC. The genes are TRBV3-1 (or the pseudogene TRBV3-2) and TRBJ2-7; 8 nucleotides align to TRBD1. The CDR3 is 16 residues long. Germline-derived CDR1 and CDR2 are LGHDT and YNNKEL (reference sequence). J gave up 2 bases and V 1 base, and 7 bases lay outside the gene matches.

The rearrangement uses TRBV28 and TRBJ2-5; the D gene is possibly TRBD2 (5 bases). The germline CDR1 and CDR2 sequences are MDHEN and SYDVKM. CDR3 length equals 16 residues. The V and J ends lost 1 base and 2 bases respectively, with 14 bases between them. CDR3 sequence reads: CASSLYGGVLQETQYF. Written as DNA, the CDR3 is TGTGCCAGCAGTTTATATGGAGGAGTCCTACAAGAGACCCAGTACTTC.

CDR3 DNA sequence: TGCGCCAGCAGCCCCCGTGTTGGACAGAGCGATGGCTACACCTTC. Amino acids: CASSPRVGQSDGYTF. This chain uses TRBV5-1 with TRBJ1-2, with D possibly matching TRBD1 (6 bases). Germline V CDR1 and CDR2: SGHRS, YFSETQ. With 4 bases removed from V and 6 bases from J, the gap between germline ends came to 19 bases. The CDR3 runs 15 residues.

V usage is TRBV18 and J usage is TRBJ1-4, with D unclear. This CDR3 contains 15 residues. From germline, CDR1 is KGHSH and CDR2 LQKENI. The germline V and J ends were trimmed by 6 bases and 3 bases, with 14 bases remaining between them. The CDR3 sequence is CASSESGRANEKLFF. DNA for the CDR3: TGTGCCAGCTCGGAGAGCGGGAGAGCTAATGAAAAACTGTTTTTT.

The chain recombines TRBV9 with TRBJ2-5, with D perhaps TRBD2 (7 bases). The CDR3 has 16 residues. Looked up from germline, CDR1 is SGDLS and CDR2 is YYNGEE. V gave up 1 base and J gave up 5 bases, with 18 bases separating them. In DNA form, the CDR3 reads TGTGCCAGCAGCGTATCTGCGGGGGCCCGTCTCGAGACCCAGTACTTC. Its protein product is CASSVSAGARLETQYF.

This chain uses TRBV28 with TRBJ2-6; 10 nucleotides line up with TRBD1. CDR1 and CDR2 from the germline V gene are MDHEN and SYDVKM. This CDR3 region has 19 residues. V trimming: 8 bases; J trimming: 0 bases; junction bases outside the gene matches: 13. The CDR3, as DNA: TGTGCCAGCCGGGACAGGGGCTCCAAGACCCACTCTGGGGCCAACGTCCTGACTTTC. This gives the protein CASRDRGSKTHSGANVLTF. Supplemented by reference TRBV28 and TRBJ2-6, the full variable domain reads DVKVTQSSRYLVKRTGEKVFLECVQDMDHENMFWYRQDPGLGLRLIYFSYDVKMKEKGDIPEGYSVSREKKERFSLILESASTNQTSMYLCASRDRGSKTHSGANVLTFGAGSRLTVL.

The chain recombines TRBV20-1 with TRBJ1-2; D remains ambiguous. Trimming left V 5 bases short and J 8 bases short, with 12 bases between. Germline V gene sequence: CDR1 DFQATT, CDR2 SNEGSKA (reference sequence). The CDR3 is made up of 11 amino acids. CDR3 nucleotide sequence: TGCAGTGCTCTTCGGCAGGCCGGCTACACCTTC. Translated, it gives CSALRQAGYTF.

In its sample, this clone was seen once. The chain employs TRBV27 and TRBJ2-3; possible D gene TRBD1, 6 bases. Germline-derived CDR1 and CDR2 are MNHEY and SMNVEV (reference sequence). The CDR3 contains 16 residues. V lost 4 bases to trimming and J lost 1 base, with 15 bases between them. This CDR3 is CASSSFGTPGTDTQYF. The CDR3 coding sequence is TGTGCCAGCAGTTCCTTCGGGACACCAGGCACAGATACGCAGTATTTT.

The chain couples TRBV11-3 to TRBJ2-1; the match to TRBD2 covers 11 bases. From germline, CDR1 is SGHNT and CDR2 YENEEA. This CDR3 is built from 16 residues. V was pared by 7 bases and J by 7 bases, with 12 bases of the junction left unmatched. The CDR3 protein is CASTPRRLAGGNEQFF. DNA for the CDR3: TGTGCCAGCACACCCCGCCGGCTAGCGGGGGGAAATGAGCAGTTCTTC.

This chain uses TRBV19 with TRBJ1-2; 8 bases are a match to TRBD1. CDR1 and CDR2 from the germline V gene are LNHDA and SQIVND (reference sequence). The CDR3 totals 16 residues. The V gene end was trimmed by 4 bases and the J gene end by 6 bases; junction bases not matched to a gene: 13. The CDR3 DNA follows: TGTGCCAGTAGTACCTCTTCGGGACAGGTGGAAGATGGCTACACCTTC. This translates into CASSTSSGQVEDGYTF. The complete variable domain, with remaining parts taken from reference TRBV19 and TRBJ1-2, reads DGGITQSPKYLFRKEGQNVTLSCEQNLNHDAMYWYRQDPGQGLRLIYYSQIVNDFQKGDIAEGYSVSREKKESFPLTVTSAQKNPTAFYLCASSTSSGQVEDGYTFGSGTRLTVV.

The chain uses TRBV6-6 and TRBJ1-6, with 7 bases aligning to TRBD1. The CDR3 contains 14 residues. Trimming cost V 5 bases and J 7 bases; bases outside gene matches: 5. CDR1 and CDR2 (germline): MNHNY, SVGAGI (reference sequence). The CDR3 spells CASSSGQVNSPLHF. The DNA for the CDR3 is TGTGCCAGCAGTAGTGGACAGGTCAATTCACCCCTCCACTTT.

The V and J genes are TRBV7-6 and TRBJ2-3; 10 bases are shared with TRBD2. The V gene end was trimmed by 3 bases and the J gene end by 4 bases; junction bases not matched to a gene: 4. The CDR3 covers 15 residues. CDR1 and CDR2 from the germline V gene are SGHVS and FNYEAQ. CDR3: CASSLTSGSPDTQYF. The CDR3 DNA reads as TGTGCCAGCAGCTTGACTAGCGGGTCACCAGATACGCAGTATTTT. Full variable domain (outside the CDR3, taken from reference TRBV7-6 and TRBJ2-3): GAGVSQSPRYKVTKRGQDVALRCDPISGHVSLYWYRQALGQGPEFLTYFNYEAQQDKSGLPNDRFSAERPEGSISTLTIQRTEQRDSAMYRCASSLTSGSPDTQYFGPGTRLTVL.

The gene calls are TRBV3-1 (or the pseudogene TRBV3-2) and TRBJ2-1; 10 positions agree with TRBD2. V was clipped by 4 bases and J by 9 bases; unmatched bases: 9. This CDR3 comprises 15 residues. Germline CDR1 LGHDT, CDR2 YNNKEL (reference sequence). CDR3 residues: CASSLRAGGNFEQFF. The CDR3 DNA is TGTGCCAGCAGCCTTCGAGCGGGAGGGAACTTTGAGCAGTTCTTC.

V is TRBV5-4 and J is TRBJ1-6; 8 bases fit TRBD1. Germline V gene sequence: CDR1 SGHNT, CDR2 YYREEE (reference sequence). The CDR3 extends over 16 amino acids. V dropped 2 bases and J dropped 6; count of bases not matched to a gene: 7. Here the CDR3 reads CASSLEQGVGNSPLHF. In DNA, the CDR3 is TGTGCCAGCAGCTTAGAACAGGGGGTAGGTAATTCACCCCTCCACTTT.

The chain is built from TRBV4-3 and TRBJ1-2; the match to TRBD1 covers 7 bases. The CDR3 is 13 residues long. Germline V gene lookup returns CDR1 LGHNA and CDR2 YSLEER. The trim removed 1 base at V and 4 bases at J, leaving 0 bases unmatched. CDR3 region: CASSQAGGYGYTF. CDR3 sequence (DNA): TGCGCCAGCAGCCAAGCAGGGGGCTATGGCTACACCTTC.

This chain connects TRBV19 to TRBJ2-1; tentative D call: TRBD1 (6 bases). Trimming shortened V by 4 bases and J by 0 bases, and 22 bases separated the two germline ends. Germline CDR1 LNHDA, CDR2 SQIVND (reference sequence). This CDR3 comprises 19 residues. Here the CDR3 DNA reads TGTGCCAGTAGTACCCAGGGGTGGGGGCGCTTTCTCTCCTACAATGAGCAGTTCTTC. Protein: CASSTQGWGRFLSYNEQFF.

The rearrangement links TRBV28 to TRBJ2-7, with TRBD2 matching 12 bases. Per germline, CDR1 MDHEN and CDR2 SYDVKM. With V trimmed by 5 bases and J by 6 bases, 8 bases remained unmatched. CDR3 size: 15 residues. The CDR3 reads CASSAELAGGREQYF. The CDR3 DNA is TGTGCCAGCAGTGCTGAACTAGCGGGGGGTCGCGAGCAGTACTTC.

The V gene is TRBV3-1 (or the pseudogene TRBV3-2), the J gene TRBJ1-6; 12 positions agree with TRBD1. The CDR3 runs to 16 residues. The V gene's germline CDR1 is LGHDT and CDR2 YNNKEL (reference sequence). Trimming took 1 base from V and 10 from J; bases not matched to a gene: 5. The CDR3 reads CASSQAGTGGLSPLHF. CDR3 nucleotides: TGTGCCAGCAGCCAAGCCGGGACAGGGGGCCTCTCACCCCTCCACTTT.